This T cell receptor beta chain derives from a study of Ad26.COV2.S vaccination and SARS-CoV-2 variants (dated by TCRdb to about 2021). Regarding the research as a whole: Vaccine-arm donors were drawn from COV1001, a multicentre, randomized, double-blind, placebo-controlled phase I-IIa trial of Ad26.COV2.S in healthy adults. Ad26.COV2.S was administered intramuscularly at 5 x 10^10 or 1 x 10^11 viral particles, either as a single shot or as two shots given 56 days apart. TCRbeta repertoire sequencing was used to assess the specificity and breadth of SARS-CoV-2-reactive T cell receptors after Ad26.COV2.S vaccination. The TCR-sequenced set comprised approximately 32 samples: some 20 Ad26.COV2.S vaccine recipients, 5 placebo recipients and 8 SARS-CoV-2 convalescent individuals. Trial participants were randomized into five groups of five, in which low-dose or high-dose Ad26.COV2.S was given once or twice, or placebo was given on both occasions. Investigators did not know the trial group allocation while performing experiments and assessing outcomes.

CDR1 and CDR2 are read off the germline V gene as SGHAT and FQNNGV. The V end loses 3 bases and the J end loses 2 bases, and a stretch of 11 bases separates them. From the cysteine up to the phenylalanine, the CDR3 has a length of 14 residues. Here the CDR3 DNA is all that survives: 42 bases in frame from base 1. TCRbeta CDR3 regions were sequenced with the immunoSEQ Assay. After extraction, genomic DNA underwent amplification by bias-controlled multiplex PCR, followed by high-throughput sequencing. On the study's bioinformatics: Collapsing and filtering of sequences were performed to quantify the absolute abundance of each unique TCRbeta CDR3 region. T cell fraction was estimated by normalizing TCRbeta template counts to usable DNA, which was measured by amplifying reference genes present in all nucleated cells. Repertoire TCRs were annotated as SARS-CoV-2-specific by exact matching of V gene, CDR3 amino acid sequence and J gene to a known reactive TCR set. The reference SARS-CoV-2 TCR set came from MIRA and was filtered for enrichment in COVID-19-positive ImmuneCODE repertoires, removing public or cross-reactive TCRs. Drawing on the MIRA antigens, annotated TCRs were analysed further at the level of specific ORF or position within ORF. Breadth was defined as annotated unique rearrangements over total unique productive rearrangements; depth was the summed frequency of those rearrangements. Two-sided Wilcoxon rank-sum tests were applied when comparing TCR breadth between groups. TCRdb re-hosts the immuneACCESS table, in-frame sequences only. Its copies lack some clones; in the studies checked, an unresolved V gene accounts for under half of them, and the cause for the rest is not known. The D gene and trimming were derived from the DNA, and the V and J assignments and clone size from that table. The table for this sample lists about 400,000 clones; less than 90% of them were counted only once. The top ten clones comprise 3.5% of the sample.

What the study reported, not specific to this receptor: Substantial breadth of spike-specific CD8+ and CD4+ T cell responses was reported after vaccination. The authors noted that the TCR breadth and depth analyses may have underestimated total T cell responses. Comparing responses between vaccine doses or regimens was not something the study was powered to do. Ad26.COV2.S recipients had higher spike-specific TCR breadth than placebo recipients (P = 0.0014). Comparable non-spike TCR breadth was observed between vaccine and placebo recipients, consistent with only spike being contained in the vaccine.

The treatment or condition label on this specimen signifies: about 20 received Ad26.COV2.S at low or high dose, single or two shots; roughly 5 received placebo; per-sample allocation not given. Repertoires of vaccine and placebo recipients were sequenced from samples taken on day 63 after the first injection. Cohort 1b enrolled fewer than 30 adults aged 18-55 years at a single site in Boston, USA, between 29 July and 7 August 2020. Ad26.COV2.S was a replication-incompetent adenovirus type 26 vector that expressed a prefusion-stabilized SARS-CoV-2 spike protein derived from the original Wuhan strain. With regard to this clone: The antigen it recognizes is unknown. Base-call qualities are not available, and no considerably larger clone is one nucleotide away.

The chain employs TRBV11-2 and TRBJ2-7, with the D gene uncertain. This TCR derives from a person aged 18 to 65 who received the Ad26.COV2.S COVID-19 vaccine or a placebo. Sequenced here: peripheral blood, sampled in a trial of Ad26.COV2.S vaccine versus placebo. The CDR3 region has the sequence CASSFFRDPYEQYF. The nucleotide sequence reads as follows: TGTGCCAGCAGCTTCTTCAGAGACCCCTACGAGCAGTACTTC. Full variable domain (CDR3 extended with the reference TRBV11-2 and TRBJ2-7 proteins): EAGVAQSPRYKIIEKRQSVAFWCNPISGHATLYWYQQILGQGPKLLIQFQNNGVVDDSQLPKDRFSAERLKGVDSTLKIQPAKLEDSAVYLCASSFFRDPYEQYFGPGTRLTVT.